Below, one T cell receptor (beta chain) is given with its context. Its matching antigen is unknown. The data derive from a study of T cell responses to AZD1222 COVID-19 vaccine. Findings and limits, study-wide: Repertoires were obtained only post-peak T cell response. Most donors were white British, females outnumbered males, and clonal diversity was possibly underestimated.

The CDR3 contains 13 residues. J lost 11 bases, V lost 7 bases, and 9 bases had no gene match. The germline V gene encodes CDR1 MNHEY and CDR2 SVGEGT. Profiling relied on immunoSEQ multiplex PCR, and the TCRdb table lists in-frame clones only, not all of them. The sample includes tens of thousands of clones, around 90% of them seen just once. Sequenced here: peripheral blood, sampled on day 0 of MenACWY control vaccination. This TCR came from an adult in good health. V gene TRBV6-2 or TRBV6-3 combines with J gene TRBJ2-1; 9 nucleotides line up with TRBD1. The DNA of the CDR3 is TGTGCCAGCACCCCGACAGGGGGTATTAAGCAGTTCTTC. The encoded protein is CASTPTGGIKQFF.